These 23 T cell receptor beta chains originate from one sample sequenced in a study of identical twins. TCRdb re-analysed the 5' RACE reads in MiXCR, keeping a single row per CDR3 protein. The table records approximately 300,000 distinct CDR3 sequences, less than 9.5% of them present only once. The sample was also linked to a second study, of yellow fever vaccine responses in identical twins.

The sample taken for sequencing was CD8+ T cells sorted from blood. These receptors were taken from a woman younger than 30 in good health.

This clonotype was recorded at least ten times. The CDR3 sequence: CASSQVGDTPNTGELFF. In nucleotides, the CDR3 is TGCGCCAGCAGCCAAGTGGGCGATACCCCGAACACCGGGGAGCTGTTTTTT. The chain recombines TRBV4-1 with TRBJ2-2, with D unresolved. Trimming left V 1 base short and J 0 bases short, with 12 bases between. CDR1 MGHRA and CDR2 YSYEKL come from the germline V gene. This CDR3 contains 17 residues.

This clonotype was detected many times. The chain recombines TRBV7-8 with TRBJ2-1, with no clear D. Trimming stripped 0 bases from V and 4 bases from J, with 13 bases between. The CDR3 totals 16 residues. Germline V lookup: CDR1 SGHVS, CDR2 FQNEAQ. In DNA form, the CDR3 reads TGTGCCAGCAGCTTAGCGACCTCTGACCAGTACAATGAGCAGTTCTTC. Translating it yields CASSLATSDQYNEQFF.

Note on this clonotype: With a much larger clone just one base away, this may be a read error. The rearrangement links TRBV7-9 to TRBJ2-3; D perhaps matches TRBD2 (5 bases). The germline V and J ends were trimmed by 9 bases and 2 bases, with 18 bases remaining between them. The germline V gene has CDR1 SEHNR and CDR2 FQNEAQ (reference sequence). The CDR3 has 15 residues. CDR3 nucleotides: TGTGCCAGAAGCCAAGCCCACGGGGACACAGATACGCAGTATTTT. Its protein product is CARSQAHGDTDTQYF.

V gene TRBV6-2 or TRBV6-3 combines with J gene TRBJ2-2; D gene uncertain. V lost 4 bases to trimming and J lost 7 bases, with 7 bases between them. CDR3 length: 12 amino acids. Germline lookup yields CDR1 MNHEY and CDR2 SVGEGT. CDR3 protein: CASSSNSGELFF. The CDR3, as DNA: TGTGCCAGCAGTTCCAATAGCGGGGAGCTGTTTTTT.

The CDR3 reads CASSYGGGVYNEQFF. CDR3 bases: TGTGCCAGCAGTTATGGGGGAGGGGTCTACAATGAGCAGTTCTTC. This chain connects TRBV6-2 or TRBV6-3 to TRBJ2-1; 7 nucleotides align to TRBD2. This CDR3 has 15 residues. Germline CDR1 and CDR2: MNHEY and SVGEGT. V gave up 3 bases and J gave up 3 bases; unmatched junction bases: 5.

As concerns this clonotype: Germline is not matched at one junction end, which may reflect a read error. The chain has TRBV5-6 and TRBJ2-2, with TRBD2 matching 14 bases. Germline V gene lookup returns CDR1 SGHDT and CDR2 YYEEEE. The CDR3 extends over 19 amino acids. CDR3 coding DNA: TGTGCCAGCAGCGCGCTCCGGGGACTAGCGGGAGAGGACACCGGGAAGCTGTTTTTT. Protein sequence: CASSALRGLAGEDTGKLFF.

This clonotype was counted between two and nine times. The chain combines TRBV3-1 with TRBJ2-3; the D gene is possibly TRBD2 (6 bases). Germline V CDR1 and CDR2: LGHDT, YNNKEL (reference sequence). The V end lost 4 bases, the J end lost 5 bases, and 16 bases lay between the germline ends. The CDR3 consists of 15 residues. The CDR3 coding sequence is TGTGCCAGCAGCCGGACTATGGCCCTGGGAGATACGCAGTATTTT. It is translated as CASSRTMALGDTQYF.

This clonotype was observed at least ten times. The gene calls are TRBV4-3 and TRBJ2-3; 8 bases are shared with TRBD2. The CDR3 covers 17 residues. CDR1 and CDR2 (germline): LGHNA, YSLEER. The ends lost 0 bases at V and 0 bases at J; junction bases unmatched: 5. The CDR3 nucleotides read TGCGCCAGCAGCCAAGATCTACTAGCGGATAGCACAGATACGCAGTATTTT. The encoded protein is CASSQDLLADSTDTQYF.

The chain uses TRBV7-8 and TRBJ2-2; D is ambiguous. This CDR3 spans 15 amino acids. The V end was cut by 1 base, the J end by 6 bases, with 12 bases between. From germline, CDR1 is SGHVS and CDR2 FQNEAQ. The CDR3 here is CASSLGVGQSGELFF. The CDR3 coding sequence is TGTGCCAGCAGCTTAGGAGTCGGGCAGTCCGGGGAGCTGTTTTTT.

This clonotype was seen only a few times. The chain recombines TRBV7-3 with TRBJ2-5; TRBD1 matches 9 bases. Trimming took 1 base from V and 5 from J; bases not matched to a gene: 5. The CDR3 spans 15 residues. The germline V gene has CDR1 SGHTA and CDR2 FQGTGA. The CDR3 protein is CASSLNRGLEETQYF. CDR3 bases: TGTGCCAGCAGCTTAAACAGGGGGCTTGAGGAGACCCAGTACTTC.

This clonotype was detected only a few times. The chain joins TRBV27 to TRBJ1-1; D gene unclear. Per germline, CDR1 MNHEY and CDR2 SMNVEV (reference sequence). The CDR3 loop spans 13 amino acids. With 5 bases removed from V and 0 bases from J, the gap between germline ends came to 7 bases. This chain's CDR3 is CASSIIMNTEAFF. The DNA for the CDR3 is TGTGCCAGCAGTATTATTATGAACACTGAAGCTTTCTTT.

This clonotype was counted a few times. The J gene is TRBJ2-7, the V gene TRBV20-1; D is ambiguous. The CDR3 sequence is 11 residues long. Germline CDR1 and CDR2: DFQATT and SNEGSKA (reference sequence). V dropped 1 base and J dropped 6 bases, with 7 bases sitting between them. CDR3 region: CSARVLGEQYF. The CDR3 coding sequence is TGCAGTGCTAGAGTACTCGGCGAGCAGTACTTC.

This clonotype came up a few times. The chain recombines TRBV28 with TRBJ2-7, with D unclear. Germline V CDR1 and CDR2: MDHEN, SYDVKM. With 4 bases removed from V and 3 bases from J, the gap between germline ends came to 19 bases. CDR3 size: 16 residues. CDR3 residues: CASSSELLDGIYEQYF. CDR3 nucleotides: TGTGCCAGCAGTTCCGAGTTGTTAGACGGAATCTACGAGCAGTACTTC.

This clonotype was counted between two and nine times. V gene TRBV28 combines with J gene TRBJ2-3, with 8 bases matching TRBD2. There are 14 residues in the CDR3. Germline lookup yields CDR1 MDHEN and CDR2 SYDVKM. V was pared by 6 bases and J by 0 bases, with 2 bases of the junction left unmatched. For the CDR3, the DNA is TGTGCCAGCAGGGCGGGAGGAAGCACAGATACGCAGTATTTT. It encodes CASRAGGSTDTQYF.

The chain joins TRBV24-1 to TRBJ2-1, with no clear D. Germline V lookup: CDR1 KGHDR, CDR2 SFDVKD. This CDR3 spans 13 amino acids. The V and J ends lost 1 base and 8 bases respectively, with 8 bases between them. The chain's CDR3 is CATSDFVEDEQFF. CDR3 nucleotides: TGTGCCACCAGTGATTTCGTAGAAGATGAGCAGTTCTTC.

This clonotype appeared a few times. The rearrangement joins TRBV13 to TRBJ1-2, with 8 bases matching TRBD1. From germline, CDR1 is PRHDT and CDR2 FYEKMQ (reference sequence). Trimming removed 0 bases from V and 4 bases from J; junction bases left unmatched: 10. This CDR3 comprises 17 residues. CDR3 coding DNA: TGTGCCAGCAGCTTAGGTGGCAGGGGGCAATATAGCTATGGCTACACCTTC. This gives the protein CASSLGGRGQYSYGYTF.

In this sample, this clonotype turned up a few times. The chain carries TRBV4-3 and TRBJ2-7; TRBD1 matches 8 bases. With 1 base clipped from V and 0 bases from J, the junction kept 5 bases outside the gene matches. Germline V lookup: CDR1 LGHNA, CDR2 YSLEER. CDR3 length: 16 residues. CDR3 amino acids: CASSQVTGVSSYEQYF. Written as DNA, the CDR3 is TGCGCCAGCAGCCAAGTGACAGGGGTTAGCTCCTACGAGCAGTACTTC.

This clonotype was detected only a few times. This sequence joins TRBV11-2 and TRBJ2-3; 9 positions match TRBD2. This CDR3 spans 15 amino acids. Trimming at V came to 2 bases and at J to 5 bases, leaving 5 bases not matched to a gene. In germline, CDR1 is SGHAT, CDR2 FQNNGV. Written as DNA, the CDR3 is TGTGCCAGCAGCTTATGGGGCGGGGGGGTAGATACGCAGTATTTT. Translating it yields CASSLWGGGVDTQYF. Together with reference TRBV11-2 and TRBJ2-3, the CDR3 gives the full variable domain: EAGVAQSPRYKIIEKRQSVAFWCNPISGHATLYWYQQILGQGPKLLIQFQNNGVVDDSQLPKDRFSAERLKGVDSTLKIQPAKLEDSAVYLCASSLWGGGVDTQYFGPGTRLTVL.

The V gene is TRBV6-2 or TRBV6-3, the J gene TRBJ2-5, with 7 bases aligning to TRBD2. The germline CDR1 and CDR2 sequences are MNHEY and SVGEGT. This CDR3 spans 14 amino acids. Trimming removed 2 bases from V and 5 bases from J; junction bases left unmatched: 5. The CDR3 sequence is CASSYAGVLETQYF. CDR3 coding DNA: TGTGCCAGCAGTTACGCGGGAGTTCTGGAGACCCAGTACTTC.

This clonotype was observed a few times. This chain's CDR3 is CASGQGAFYEQYF. The CDR3 DNA reads TGTGCCAGCGGACAGGGGGCGTTCTACGAGCAGTACTTC. This chain links TRBV7-9 with TRBJ2-7, with 11 bases identical to TRBD1. Trimming cost V 8 bases and J 3 bases; bases outside gene matches: 3. CDR1 and CDR2 (germline): SEHNR, FQNEAQ (reference sequence). The CDR3 has 13 amino acids.

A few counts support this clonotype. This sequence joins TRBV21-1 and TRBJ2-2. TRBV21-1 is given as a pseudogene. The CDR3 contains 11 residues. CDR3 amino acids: CASSNRGELFF. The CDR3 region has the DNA TGTGCCAGCAGCAACAGAGGGGAGCTGTTTTTT.

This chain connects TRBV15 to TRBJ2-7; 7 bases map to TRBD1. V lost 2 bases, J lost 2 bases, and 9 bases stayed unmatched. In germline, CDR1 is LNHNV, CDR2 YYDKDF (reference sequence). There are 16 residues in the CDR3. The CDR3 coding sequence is TGTGCCACCAGCAGACCATGGCCAGGGGGAGCCTACGAGCAGTACTTC. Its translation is CATSRPWPGGAYEQYF.

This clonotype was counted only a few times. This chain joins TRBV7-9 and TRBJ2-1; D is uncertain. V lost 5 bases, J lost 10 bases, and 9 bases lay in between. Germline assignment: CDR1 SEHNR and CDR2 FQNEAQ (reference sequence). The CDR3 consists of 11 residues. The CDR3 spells CASSHPGEQFF. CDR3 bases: TGTGCCAGCAGCCATCCCGGAGAGCAGTTCTTC.